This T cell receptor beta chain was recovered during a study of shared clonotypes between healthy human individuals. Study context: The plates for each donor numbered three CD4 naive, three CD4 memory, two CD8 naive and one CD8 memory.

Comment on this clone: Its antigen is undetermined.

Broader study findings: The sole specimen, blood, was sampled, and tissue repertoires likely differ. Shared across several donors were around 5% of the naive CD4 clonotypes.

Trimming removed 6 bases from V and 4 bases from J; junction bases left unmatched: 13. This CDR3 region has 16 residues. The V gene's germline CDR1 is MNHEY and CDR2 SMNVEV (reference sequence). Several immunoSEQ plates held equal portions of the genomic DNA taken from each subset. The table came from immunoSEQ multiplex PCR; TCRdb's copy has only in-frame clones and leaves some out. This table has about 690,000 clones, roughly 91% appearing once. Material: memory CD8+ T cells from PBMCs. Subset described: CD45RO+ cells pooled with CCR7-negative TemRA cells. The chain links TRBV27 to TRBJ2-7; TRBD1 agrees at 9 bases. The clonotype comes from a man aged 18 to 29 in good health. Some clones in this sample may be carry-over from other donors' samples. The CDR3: CASSPTTGDRVYEQYF. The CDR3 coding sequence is TGTGCCAGCAGCCCTACTACTGGGGACAGGGTTTACGAGCAGTACTTC.